One and the same sample provided the 23 T cell receptor beta chains below, sequenced in a study of cytomegalovirus exposure and HLA in healthy donors. The protocol was immunoSEQ multiplex PCR, while the TCRdb copy is restricted to in-frame clones and leaves out a portion. The repertoire has roughly 140,000 clones, about 88% of them found once; the top ten carry around 10%. Material for sequencing was PBMCs. These receptors were taken from a man aged 18-30 years in good health and CMV-seropositive.

The chain uses TRBV11-2 and TRBJ2-2, with D possibly being TRBD2 (6 bases). Germline CDR1 is SGHAT and CDR2 is FQNNGV. V was trimmed by 0 bases and J by 4 bases, leaving 9 bases between them. The CDR3 runs to 15 residues. The CDR3 coding sequence is TGTGCCAGCAGCTTAGAGTGGCGGGGCACCGGGGAGCTGTTTTTT. It yields the protein CASSLEWRGTGELFF.

The chain links TRBV10-2 to TRBJ2-3; possibly TRBD2 for D (6 bases). CDR1 is WSHSY and CDR2 is SAAADI in the germline V gene. The V end was cut by 3 bases, the J end by 2 bases, with 9 bases between. This CDR3 is built from 14 residues. The CDR3 DNA reads TGCGCCAGCAGTGATGCGGGGTACACAGATACGCAGTATTTT. Residues: CASSDAGYTDTQYF.

The chain has TRBV6-5 and TRBJ1-5, with a weak D call TRBD1 (5 bases). The CDR3 contains 15 residues. The V end was cut by 2 bases, the J end by 6 bases, with 14 bases between. Germline V lookup: CDR1 MNHEY, CDR2 SVGAGI. CDR3 protein: CASSYGLGEGQPQHF. CDR3 in DNA: TGTGCCAGCAGTTACGGGCTAGGGGAAGGTCAGCCCCAGCATTTT.

The chain couples TRBV7-3 to TRBJ2-7, with TRBD1 identical over 9 bases. V gave up 2 bases and J gave up 6 bases; unmatched junction bases: 11. Germline-derived CDR1 and CDR2 are SGHTA and FQGTGA. CDR3 size: 16 residues. The CDR3, as DNA: TGTGCCAGCAGCTTATATTCCGGGACAGGGAAGCGCGAGCAGTACTTC. It translates to CASSLYSGTGKREQYF.

This clone was observed once. The chain uses TRBV6-1 and TRBJ2-2; the D gene is possibly TRBD2 (5 bases). CDR1 and CDR2 (germline): MNHNS, SASEGT. The CDR3 length is 13 residues. The V end lost 4 bases, the J end lost 6 bases, and 9 bases lay between the germline ends. The DNA of the CDR3 is TGTGCCAGCAGTGTATGGCGGGCCGGGGAGCTGTTTTTT. Translated, it gives CASSVWRAGELFF.

CDR3 nucleotide sequence: TGTGCCAGCTCACCGGACAGGGTCTCCCTCGAAAAACTGTTTTTT. Translation gives CASSPDRVSLEKLFF. This chain links TRBV18 with TRBJ1-4; TRBD1 matches at 8 bases. CDR3 length: 15 amino acids. Germline lookup yields CDR1 KGHSH and CDR2 LQKENI. V shed 3 bases, J shed 8 bases, and the junction held 8 bases outside the gene matches. The full variable domain, completed using reference TRBV18 and TRBJ1-4, is NAGVMQNPRHLVRRRGQEARLRCSPMKGHSHVYWYRQLPEEGLKFMVYLQKENIIDESGMPKERFSAEFPKEGPSILRIQQVVRGDSAAYFCASSPDRVSLEKLFFGSGTQLSVL.

The CDR3 nucleotides are TGTGCCAGTAGTAACGGACAGAATTGGTATGAAAAACTGTTTTTT. Encoded protein: CASSNGQNWYEKLFF. V and J are TRBV19 and TRBJ1-4; the D gene is possibly TRBD1 (6 bases). The germline CDR1 and CDR2 sequences are LNHDA and SQIVND (reference sequence). The CDR3 has 15 residues. V was cut by 4 bases and J by 6 bases, with 15 bases left in between.

In DNA form, the CDR3 reads TGTGCCAGCAGCGCGATCGTACAGGGCACTGAAGCTTTCTTT. Protein sequence: CASSAIVQGTEAFF. The chain is built from TRBV5-4 and TRBJ1-1, with D perhaps TRBD1 (6 bases). V lost 4 bases and J 4 bases, leaving 14 bases between the germline ends. CDR1 and CDR2 from the germline V gene are SGHNT and YYREEE (reference sequence). The CDR3 has 14 amino acids.

The chain links TRBV25-1 to TRBJ1-4; D unresolved. The V end lost 3 bases, the J end lost 10 bases, and 18 bases lay between the germline ends. The CDR3 has 15 amino acids. Germline CDR1 MGHDK, CDR2 SYGVNS. The CDR3 sequence is CASSDRGNRYGKLFF. The CDR3 DNA reads TGTGCCAGCAGTGACAGAGGGAATAGGTATGGAAAACTGTTTTTT. Full variable domain (outside the CDR3, taken from reference TRBV25-1 and TRBJ1-4): EADIYQTPRYLVIGTGKKITLECSQTMGHDKMYWYQQDPGMELHLIHYSYGVNSTEKGDLSSESTVSRIRTEHFPLTLESARPSHTSQYLCASSDRGNRYGKLFFGSGTQLSVL.

V gene TRBV6-1 combines with J gene TRBJ2-1, with D possibly TRBD2 on 7 matching bases. Trimming pared 4 bases from V and 7 bases from J, leaving 17 bases between. CDR1 MNHNS and CDR2 SASEGT come from the germline V gene. This CDR3 is built from 15 residues. This chain's CDR3 is CASSGLGGGRNEQFF. In DNA form, the CDR3 reads TGTGCCAGCAGTGGTTTAGGGGGGGGCCGAAATGAGCAGTTCTTC.

The gene calls are TRBV29-1 and TRBJ2-2, with D uncertain. V was cut by 5 bases and J by 1 base, with 5 bases left in between. The germline V gene encodes CDR1 SQVTM and CDR2 ANQGSEA. This CDR3 has 12 amino acids. Here the CDR3 DNA reads TGCAGCGTTTCAGTGAACACCGGGGAGCTGTTTTTT. Translating gives CSVSVNTGELFF.

The rearrangement links TRBV10-3 to TRBJ2-1; the match to TRBD2 covers 8 bases. J lost 8 bases, V lost 0 bases, and 3 bases had no gene match. The CDR3 totals 14 residues. CDR1 is ENHRY and CDR2 is SYGVKD in the germline V gene. The CDR3 coding sequence is TGTGCCATCAGTGAGTCAGCGGGAGTCCATGAGCAGTTCTTC. Its translation: CAISESAGVHEQFF.

The V call is TRBV19, the J call TRBJ2-3, with D possibly being TRBD2 (5 bases). Trimming stripped 9 bases from V and 2 bases from J, with 30 bases between. The germline V gene has CDR1 LNHDA and CDR2 SQIVND (reference sequence). CDR3 length equals 19 residues. The CDR3 sequence: CASTRRLPGRAAATDTQYF. CDR3 DNA: TGTGCCAGCACCCGCCGACTCCCCGGACGAGCGGCTGCCACAGATACGCAGTATTTT.

The rearrangement links TRBV6-4 to TRBJ1-5; TRBD1 is a possible D gene (5 bases). The CDR3 runs 13 residues. The germline gives CDR1 MRHNA, CDR2 SNTAGT. With 6 bases removed from V and 3 bases from J, the gap between germline ends came to 9 bases. The CDR3 protein is CASSETDNQPQHF. The CDR3 region has the DNA TGTGCCAGCAGCGAGACAGACAATCAGCCCCAGCATTTT.

The chain joins TRBV19 to TRBJ2-5; maybe TRBD1 (5 bases). In germline, CDR1 is LNHDA, CDR2 SQIVND (reference sequence). Trimming took off 10 bases at V and 2 bases at J, with 14 bases between the two ends. This CDR3 is built from 13 residues. In DNA form, the CDR3 reads TGTGCCATTTCTGGGGCTATTCAAGAGACCCAGTACTTC. Its translation is CAISGAIQETQYF.

The CDR3 nucleotides read TGTGCCAGTAGTACGGACAGGGAGGGAATCAATCCCCAGCATTTT. Translating it yields CASSTDREGINPQHF. The rearrangement uses TRBV19 and TRBJ1-5; TRBD1 matches 8 bases. This CDR3 has 15 amino acids. The ends lost 4 bases at V and 10 bases at J; junction bases unmatched: 12. Germline CDR1 and CDR2: LNHDA and SQIVND (reference sequence).

The rearrangement joins TRBV19 to TRBJ1-5, with D possibly TRBD1 on 6 matching bases. This CDR3 contains 16 residues. The germline V gene has CDR1 LNHDA and CDR2 SQIVND (reference sequence). Trimming took off 5 bases at V and 10 bases at J, with 24 bases between the two ends. CDR3 loop: CASSSRSRGGSPPQHF. CDR3 DNA sequence: TGTGCCAGTAGTTCCCGATCCCGGGGGGGCAGTCCTCCCCAGCATTTT.

This clone was seen only once. This CDR3 reads CASSPRGTDYGYTF. CDR3 DNA: TGTGCCAGCAGCCCCAGAGGGACAGACTATGGCTACACCTTC. The V gene is TRBV7-6, the J gene TRBJ1-2, with 7 positions matching TRBD1. The V gene end was trimmed by 5 bases and the J gene end by 3 bases; junction bases not matched to a gene: 6. Germline CDR1 reads SGHVS; CDR2 reads FNYEAQ. This CDR3 region has 14 residues.

The J gene is TRBJ2-5, the V gene TRBV29-1, with 9 bases lining up with TRBD1. CDR3 length equals 15 residues. The V gene end was trimmed by 3 bases and the J gene end by 1 base; junction bases not matched to a gene: 6. Germline CDR1 reads SQVTM; CDR2 reads ANQGSEA. This chain's CDR3 is CSVDADRGVQETQYF. The CDR3, as DNA: TGCAGCGTTGACGCGGACAGGGGAGTCCAAGAGACCCAGTACTTC.

This chain connects TRBV7-8 to TRBJ2-3; D perhaps matches TRBD1 (6 bases). CDR1 SGHVS and CDR2 FQNEAQ come from the germline V gene. The CDR3 loop spans 14 amino acids. Trimming shortened V by 2 bases and J by 3 bases, and 9 bases separated the two germline ends. CDR3 in amino acids: CASSLLQGTDTQYF. The CDR3 DNA reads TGTGCCAGCAGCTTACTGCAGGGGACAGATACGCAGTATTTT. The full variable domain, rest sourced from reference TRBV7-8 and TRBJ2-3, is GAGVSQSPRYKVAKRGQDVALRCDPISGHVSLFWYQQALGQGPEFLTYFQNEAQLDKSGLPSDRFFAERPEGSVSTLKIQRTQQEDSAVYLCASSLLQGTDTQYFGPGTRLTVL.

The V and J genes are TRBV6-1 and TRBJ2-7; the D gene is possibly TRBD1 (6 bases). The CDR3 has 16 residues. Per the germline V gene, CDR1 is MNHNS and CDR2 is SASEGT. Trimming removed 3 bases from V and 0 bases from J, with 15 bases in between. CDR3 DNA: TGTGCCAGCAGTGACCCCACCCCGGACAGCTCCTACGAGCAGTACTTC. Its protein is CASSDPTPDSSYEQYF.

This clone was seen more than once but under ten times. The chain couples TRBV19 to TRBJ2-7; 10 bases match TRBD2. CDR1 and CDR2 from the germline V gene are LNHDA and SQIVND (reference sequence). The trim removed 4 bases at V and 2 bases at J, leaving 11 bases unmatched. This CDR3 contains 17 residues. The CDR3 nucleotides read TGTGCCAGTAGTACCCAAAGTGGAGCGGGAGGGCCCTACGAGCAGTACTTC. Translating gives CASSTQSGAGGPYEQYF.

This chain joins TRBV19 and TRBJ2-5, with unresolved D. The V end was cut by 5 bases, the J end by 5 bases, with 15 bases between. This CDR3 has 14 residues. CDR1 is LNHDA and CDR2 is SQIVND in the germline V gene (reference sequence). CDR3 DNA sequence: TGTGCCAGTAGTGGCACCGCGACCGGGGAGACCCAGTACTTC. This codes for CASSGTATGETQYF. The variable domain in full, with the rest retrieved from reference TRBV19 and TRBJ2-5, is DGGITQSPKYLFRKEGQNVTLSCEQNLNHDAMYWYRQDPGQGLRLIYYSQIVNDFQKGDIAEGYSVSREKKESFPLTVTSAQKNPTAFYLCASSGTATGETQYFGPGTRLLVL.